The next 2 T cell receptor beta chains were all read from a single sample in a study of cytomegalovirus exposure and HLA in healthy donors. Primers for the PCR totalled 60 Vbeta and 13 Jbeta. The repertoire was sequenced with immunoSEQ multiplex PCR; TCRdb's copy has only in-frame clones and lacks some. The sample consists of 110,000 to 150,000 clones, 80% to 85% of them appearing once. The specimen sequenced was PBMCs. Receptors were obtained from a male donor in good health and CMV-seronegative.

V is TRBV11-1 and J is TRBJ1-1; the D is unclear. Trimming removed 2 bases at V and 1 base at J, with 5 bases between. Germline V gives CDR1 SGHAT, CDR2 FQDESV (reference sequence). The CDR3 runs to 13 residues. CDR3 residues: CASSLPRNTEAFF. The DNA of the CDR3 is TGTGCCAGCAGCTTACCTCGGAACACTGAAGCTTTCTTT.

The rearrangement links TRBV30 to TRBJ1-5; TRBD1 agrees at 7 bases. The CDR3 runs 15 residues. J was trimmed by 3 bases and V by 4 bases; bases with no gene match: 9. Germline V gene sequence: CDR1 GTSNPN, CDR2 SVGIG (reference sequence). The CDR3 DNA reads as TGTGCCTGGAACCCAGGGGGAAACCCCAATCAGCCCCAGCATTTT. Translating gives CAWNPGGNPNQPQHF.